This T cell receptor beta chain was sequenced during a study of blood T cell repertoires in COVID-19. About the study: Spain, Italy and the United States supplied samples that represented acute and convalescent COVID-19.

Per the original data handling: From reference gene primer amplification, estimates of nucleated cell counts were derived. Here immunoSEQ multiplex PCR was the method, and the copy in TCRdb shows in-frame clones only, minus some. The V and J calls and clone size come from that table; D and trimming were worked out from the DNA. The sample records 200,000 to 300,000 clones, 80% to 85% being singletons. CDR3 length equals 18 residues. With V trimmed by 4 bases and J by 6 bases, 10 bases remained unmatched. In germline, CDR1 is MGHRA, CDR2 YSYEKL. Sequenced material: peripheral blood. The genes are TRBV4-1 and TRBJ2-4, with TRBD2 matching 15 bases. The source of this sequence is a man aged 55-75 years with acute or convalescent COVID-19. As DNA, the CDR3 is TGCGCCAGCAGCCTGGCCCGGACTAGCGGGGGGGATGGAAACATTCAGTACTTC. Translating gives CASSLARTSGGDGNIQYF.